Listed below are T cell receptor beta chains from one sample, sequenced in a study of cytomegalovirus exposure and HLA in healthy donors. The data were produced by immunoSEQ multiplex PCR, yet TCRdb's version contains in-frame clones alone and is incomplete. The data show about 200,000 clones, less than 80% seen once. The sequenced sample was PBMCs. The receptors shown here come from a woman aged 25 to 39 in good health and CMV-seropositive. CDR3s leave out the opening cysteine and the closing phenylalanine or tryptophan. Each record gives: V gene, CDR3 protein.

>TRBV6-6
ASRGDGGAAYEQY
>TRBV19
ASSIPGQGQGQPQH
>TRBV15
ATSRERAGGPGETQY
>TRBV5-4
ASSLGGGNTGELF
>TRBV7-8
ASSPLKGVSYEQY
>TRBV2
ASSYEGQGGGYT
>TRBV7-7
ASSLTPASGLAKNIQY
>TRBV6-1
ASKSSGNNYGYT
>TRBV5-1
ASSSTGGSSYNSPLH
>TRBV5-6
ASSRQGLTYGYT
>TRBV5-1
ASSFGGGRDTEAF
>TRBV25-1
ASSGTTSEYQETQY
>TRBV6-5
ASRIGQGETEAF
>TRBV29-1
SAGTSGTGETQY
>TRBV29-1
SVTGRGSYNEQF
>TRBV6-5
ASSYSIGGYTEAF
>TRBV11-2
ASSFDSGGGRNEQF
>TRBV6-5
ASSLRGAYEQY
>TRBV11-2
ASNNLDRDEQY
>TRBV19
ASSKRDRNTEAF
>TRBV7-6
ASSLKHTGGEQY
>TRBV4-1
ASSQDLPGRNSPLH
>TRBV5-1
ASSLAGQANNEQF
>TRBV2
ASSGERGGKRGTDTQY
>TRBV5-5
ASSYTPTGPETQY
>TRBV2
ASSEGVVALYEQF